This record looks at one T cell receptor beta chain sequence and its context. Antigen specificity is unknown. These data originate in a study of T-cell reconstitution after alpha-beta-depleted transplantation in children. Notes on the study in general: Several hundred graft clones that had expanded were reportedly the source of alpha-beta T cells about two months after transplant. T cells produced anew were the main source of T-cell counts and diversity one year after transplant.

Germline V lookup: CDR1 MDHEN, CDR2 SYDVKM. The CDR3 sequence is 18 residues long. V dropped 1 base and J dropped 4; count of bases not matched to a gene: 7. Unique molecular identifiers featured in how the TCRbeta library was prepared. TCRdb called the PCR reads again in MiXCR, with one record for every CDR3 protein. The sample carries 750,000 to 950,000 distinct CDR3 sequences, roughly 15% recorded once. V and J are TRBV28 and TRBJ2-3; 14 nucleotides align to TRBD2. The sequencing here drew on PBMCs, mostly from graft donor cells, taken 360 days after TCRalphabeta/CD19-depleted stem cell transplant. The source of this sequence is a male patient between 10 and 17 years old who had a stem cell transplant for acute lymphoblastic leukemia, so the T cells may come from the graft donor. The CDR3 sequence: CASSLYPGTSGRSDTQYF. DNA of the CDR3: TGTGCCAGCAGTTTATACCCCGGGACTAGCGGGAGATCAGATACGCAGTATTTT.